Reported below is one T cell receptor beta chain. Its antigen is not yet known. There are no base qualities to consult, and no much larger clone falls within one base. Explained via the paper, the time point label denotes: pre-treatment baseline. Blood was sampled before treatment (T0) and at week 3 (W3), after the first cycle of checkpoint blockade. Except for a couple of patients with rapid clinical progression, response was assessed 12 weeks after the first infusion by RECIST 1.1; disease control meant complete response, partial response or stable disease. Patients were not eligible if they had prior systemic cancer treatment, concomitant immunosuppressant therapy or synchronous other active malignancies. Sorted CD8+ memory and naive T cell subsets were sequenced at T0 and W3 from six patients, of whom three were progressing and three had disease control. PBMC were isolated from blood with Lymphoprep and SepMate tubes, followed by red cell lysis. QIAamp DNA Blood Mini kits were used to extract DNA from PBMC and sorted T cell subsets. CD8+ T cell subsets were live-sorted on a FACSAria III cytometer and were frozen prior to DNA extraction. For flow cytometry, fresh PBMC were kept at 4 degrees C in PBS with about 2% fetal bovine serum and analyzed within 25 hours.

These data come from a study of blood T cell dynamics during melanoma immunotherapy (dated by TCRdb to about 2020). At the level of the whole study: The patients had metastatic melanoma and were given first-line pembrolizumab or nivolumab plus ipilimumab as standard of care in the United Kingdom. Peripheral T cell receptor repertoires of metastatic melanoma patients were profiled before and after one cycle of checkpoint inhibitor therapy to find early correlates of response. Consecutive patients formed a training cohort, and a further independent group of patients from the same centre was pooled into an external validation set. Study-level results and caveats: Whether the T cell clones driving repertoire changes were melanoma-specific or reflected general immune activation could not be determined in the study. Of the sorted CD8+ subsets, TIE cells had both the greatest clonality and the greatest similarity to cfDNA CDR3 sequences, which suggests active turnover converging on dominant clones. The relatively small sample size was recognized as a factor that could limit how well the results generalize.

V gives up 1 base and J gives up 3 bases, and the segment between their germline ends measures 6 bases. The germline V gene sets CDR1 to MDHEN and CDR2 to SYDVKM. The CDR3 holds 13 amino acids from the cysteine to the phenylalanine. The DNA shown is the 39-base CDR3, in frame from base 1. For each sorted CD8+ T cell subset, the entire amount of extracted DNA was loaded into the assay. The immunoSEQ TCRb Assay kit was used according to manufacturer instructions to amplify TCR beta CDR3 sequences from genomic DNA. The KAPA Library Quantification Kit for Illumina platforms was used to quantify pooled libraries by qPCR. Pooled libraries were sequenced on an Illumina NextSeq 500, clustered at about 0.55-1.2 pM. As for how the authors treated the data: Analysis of the TCR data relied on immunoSEQ ANALYZER and the R LymphoSeq package. A rearrangement efficiency score was calculated as productive divided by the sum of productive and non-productive CDR3 sequences. Within each patient, timepoints were compared pairwise for clonality, measured with the Gini coefficient, and for diversity, measured with the Renyi index at alpha=1. In LymphoSeq, clonal relatedness was computed with an edit distance of 3 and repertoire similarity was computed with the Bhattacharyya coefficient. To classify response, a linear discriminant analysis based on week-3 changes in clonality and diversity was built using the R MASS and caret packages. As stored in TCRdb, this immuneACCESS dataset retains in-frame rearrangements with V and J assigned. A fraction of the clones does not appear; measured against another copy, unresolved V genes explain less than half of the discrepancy, and the remainder lacks a known reason. The D gene and trimming were derived from the DNA, and the V and J assignments and clone size from that table. For this sample the table gives some 3,000 clones, of which 92% were detected only once. The top ten clones comprise under 0.6% of the sample.

This receptor chain uses TRBV28 and TRBJ1-1; the D gene cannot be resolved reliably. Here the sequenced sample was effector memory CD8+ T cells from blood, taken from a patient treated with checkpoint blockade. The receptor's source is a human donor with melanoma. The CDR3 reads as follows: CASSLYGDTEAFF. The nucleotide sequence is given as TGTGCCAGCAGTTTATACGGAGACACTGAAGCTTTCTTT.